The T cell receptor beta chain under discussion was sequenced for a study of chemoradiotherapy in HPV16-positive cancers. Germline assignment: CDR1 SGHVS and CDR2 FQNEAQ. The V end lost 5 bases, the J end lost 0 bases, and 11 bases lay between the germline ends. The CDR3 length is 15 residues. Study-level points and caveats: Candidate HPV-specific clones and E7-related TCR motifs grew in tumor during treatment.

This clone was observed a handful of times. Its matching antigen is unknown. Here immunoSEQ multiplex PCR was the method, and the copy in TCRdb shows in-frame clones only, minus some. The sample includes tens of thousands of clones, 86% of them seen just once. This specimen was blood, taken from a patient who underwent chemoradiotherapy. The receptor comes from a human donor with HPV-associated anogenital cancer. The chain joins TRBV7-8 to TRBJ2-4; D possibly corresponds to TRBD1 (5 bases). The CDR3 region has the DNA TGTGCCAGCAGCCCGACAGAAATAGCCAAAAACATTCAGTACTTC. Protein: CASSPTEIAKNIQYF.